Listed here are 21 T cell receptor beta chains from one sample, sequenced in a study of PD-1 blockade in classical Hodgkin lymphoma. The assay was immunoSEQ multiplex PCR, and TCRdb's table has in-frame clones only and misses some. The repertoire holds tens of thousands of clones, around three quarters seen once, with about 17% in the top ten. After autologous stem cell transplantation all patients relapsed, and prior brentuximab vedotin exposure differed between cohorts. The specimen was peripheral blood mononuclear cells (PBMCs), collected before the second cycle of nivolumab. The receptors shown here come from a human donor with classical Hodgkin lymphoma.

The V call is TRBV6-1, the J call TRBJ2-2; the D gene could be TRBD1 or TRBD2 (6 bases each). Germline loops: CDR1 MNHNS, CDR2 SASEGT. Between the trimmed V and J ends, which lost 6 bases and 1 base, there was a span of 12 bases. The CDR3 contains 15 residues. The CDR3 region has the DNA TGTGCCAGCAGCGGTCGGGGGCAGAACACCGGGGAGCTGTTTTTT. Its translation: CASSGRGQNTGELFF.

V is TRBV5-1 and J is TRBJ2-5; D not resolved. The germline gives CDR1 SGHRS, CDR2 YFSETQ. V lost 4 bases and J 7 bases, leaving 14 bases between the germline ends. The CDR3 runs 13 residues. The CDR3: CASSPAPGGTQYF. CDR3 bases: TGCGCCAGCAGCCCTGCCCCGGGCGGGACCCAGTACTTC.

This chain connects TRBV6-5 to TRBJ2-2; 7 nucleotides match TRBD2. The ends lost 6 bases at V and 8 bases at J; junction bases unmatched: 12. Germline CDR1 is MNHEY and CDR2 is SVGAGI. There are 15 residues in the CDR3. In DNA form, the CDR3 reads TGTGCCAGCAGCCACTGGGCGGGAGCCCAAGGGGAGCTGTTTTTT. Translation: CASSHWAGAQGELFF.

The chain has TRBV6-1 and TRBJ2-5, with D perhaps matching TRBD1 (6 bases). CDR3 length equals 12 residues. Looked up from germline, CDR1 is MNHNS and CDR2 is SASEGT. CDR3: CLGQGMRKTQYF. Here the CDR3 DNA reads TGTCTCGGCCAGGGGATGCGAAAGACCCAGTACTTC.

The chain uses TRBV7-2 and TRBJ2-3; D remains unclear. Deletions cut 5 bases from V and 0 bases from J, with 15 bases between. Germline loops: CDR1 SGHTA, CDR2 FQGNSA. CDR3 length equals 16 residues. CDR3 sequence (DNA): TGTGCCAGCAGCCCCGCCGGGCGGCCTAGCACAGATACGCAGTATTTT. It codes for CASSPAGRPSTDTQYF.

This chain uses TRBV28 with TRBJ2-7, with 7 bases lining up with TRBD1. CDR1 and CDR2 from the germline V gene are MDHEN and SYDVKM. V shed 2 bases, J shed 7 bases, and the junction held 8 bases outside the gene matches. The CDR3 totals 14 residues. Here the CDR3 DNA reads TGTGCCAGCAGTTTAAGGCAGGGGGTTTGGGAGCAGTACTTC. Its protein is CASSLRQGVWEQYF.

The chain has TRBV6-1 and TRBJ2-3; 10 nucleotides line up with TRBD2. The germline CDR1 and CDR2 sequences are MNHNS and SASEGT. With 7 bases clipped from V and 3 bases from J, the junction kept 4 bases outside the gene matches. The CDR3 loop spans 14 amino acids. The CDR3 loop is CASTLTSGTDTQYF. CDR3 nucleotides: TGTGCCAGCACCCTGACTAGCGGGACAGATACGCAGTATTTT.

This chain uses TRBV5-1 with TRBJ2-7, with D unclear. Trimming left V 3 bases short and J 2 bases short, with 9 bases between. There are 13 residues in the CDR3. Germline V gene lookup returns CDR1 SGHRS and CDR2 YFSETQ. The CDR3 DNA is TGCGCCAGCAGCTACGGCAGTCCCTACGAGCAGTACTTC. Protein: CASSYGSPYEQYF.

The chain carries TRBV2 and TRBJ2-2, with no clear D. CDR3 size: 14 residues. V lost 8 bases to trimming and J lost 6 bases, with 16 bases between them. Looked up from germline, CDR1 is SNHLY and CDR2 is FYNNEI. CDR3 nucleotides: TGTGCCAGCCGTGTTGGGCCAATCCCCGGGGAGCTGTTTTTT. Translating it yields CASRVGPIPGELFF.

V usage is TRBV6-5 and J usage is TRBJ1-5, with D possibly matching TRBD1 (6 bases). Deletions cut 7 bases from V and 6 bases from J, with 16 bases between. The germline V gene has CDR1 MNHEY and CDR2 SVGAGI. The CDR3 has 14 residues. The CDR3 DNA is TGTGCCAGCAAGCTGGCAGGGGCGGGTCAGCCCCAGCATTTT. It specifies CASKLAGAGQPQHF.

This rearrangement joins TRBV6-1 to TRBJ1-5; 7 bases line up with TRBD1. The V segment lost 6 bases and the J segment 0 bases; nucleotides outside the gene matches: 2. This CDR3 has 14 amino acids. Germline loops: CDR1 MNHNS, CDR2 SASEGT. CDR3 amino acids: CASSRTGSNQPQHF. CDR3 DNA: TGTGCCAGCAGCCGGACAGGTAGCAATCAGCCCCAGCATTTT.

This sequence joins TRBV7-2 and TRBJ1-1; D uncertain. CDR3 length: 12 residues. Germline CDR1 and CDR2: SGHTA and FQGNSA. The V and J ends lost 5 bases and 4 bases respectively, with 8 bases between them. CDR3 sequence reads: CASSRDVTEAFF. The CDR3 bases are TGTGCCAGCAGCCGAGATGTCACTGAAGCTTTCTTT.

The genes are TRBV10-3 and TRBJ1-2; 8 nucleotides line up with TRBD1. With 7 bases clipped from V and 6 bases from J, the junction kept 7 bases outside the gene matches. CDR1 and CDR2 (germline): ENHRY, SYGVKD. The CDR3 sequence is 13 residues long. CDR3 in DNA: TGTGCCATCACCCCGGACAGGGAAAATGGCTACACCTTC. The encoded protein is CAITPDRENGYTF.

Regarding this clone: Other DNA sequences in the sample encode the same CDR3. The rearrangement uses TRBV5-6 and TRBJ2-7, with a weak D call TRBD1 (5 bases). V gave up 2 bases and J gave up 9 bases, with 15 bases separating them. CDR1 is SGHDT, CDR2 YYEEEE, per germline. The CDR3 runs to 13 residues. CDR3 protein: CASSLGAALRQYF. The CDR3 bases are TGTGCCAGCAGCTTAGGGGCGGCCTTGAGGCAGTACTTC.

The chain carries TRBV19 and TRBJ2-2; D may correspond to TRBD1 or TRBD2 (5 bases each). The CDR3 sequence is 13 residues long. Germline V gene data show CDR1 as LNHDA and CDR2 as SQIVND (reference sequence). V lost 4 bases and J 6 bases, leaving 9 bases between the germline ends. CDR3 loop: CASSTQGAGELFF. The CDR3 DNA sequence: TGTGCCAGTAGTACTCAGGGAGCCGGGGAGCTGTTTTTT. The complete variable domain, with remaining parts taken from reference TRBV19 and TRBJ2-2, reads DGGITQSPKYLFRKEGQNVTLSCEQNLNHDAMYWYRQDPGQGLRLIYYSQIVNDFQKGDIAEGYSVSREKKESFPLTVTSAQKNPTAFYLCASSTQGAGELFFGEGSRLTVL.

The gene calls are TRBV5-1 and TRBJ2-1; weak D call: TRBD2 (6 bases). CDR1 and CDR2 (germline): SGHRS, YFSETQ. This CDR3 has 17 amino acids. The V end lost 3 bases, the J end lost 3 bases, and 19 bases lay between the germline ends. The CDR3 DNA is TGCGCCAGCAGCTGGGCGACCTCTAGCGCTAACTACAATGAGCAGTTCTTC. This codes for CASSWATSSANYNEQFF.

The chain uses TRBV7-8 and TRBJ1-2; TRBD1 matches 7 bases. The CDR3 covers 17 residues. Looked up from germline, CDR1 is SGHVS and CDR2 is FQNEAQ. Losses at the gene ends were 0 bases for V and 5 bases for J; bases not matched to a gene: 12. CDR3 amino acids: CASSLAQGGASLYGYTF. The CDR3 DNA is TGTGCCAGCAGCTTAGCCCAGGGGGGGGCCAGCTTGTATGGCTACACCTTC.

The gene calls are TRBV19 and TRBJ2-2; 10 bases align to TRBD2. Germline V CDR1 and CDR2: LNHDA, SQIVND (reference sequence). After removal of 4 bases from V and 0 bases from J, the junction contained 5 bases not matched to a gene. The CDR3 runs to 17 residues. CDR3 amino acids: CASSTGLAFANTGELFF. CDR3 sequence (DNA): TGTGCCAGTAGTACGGGACTAGCGTTCGCGAACACCGGGGAGCTGTTTTTT.

The rearrangement uses TRBV15 and TRBJ1-4, with a possible D match to TRBD1 (5 bases). V dropped 3 bases and J dropped 13 bases, with 9 bases sitting between them. This CDR3 is 11 amino acids long. Germline V CDR1 and CDR2: LNHNV, YYDKDF (reference sequence). CDR3 loop: CATSRGGALFF. Here the CDR3 DNA reads TGTGCCACCAGCAGGGGAGGGGCACTGTTTTTT.

Only one count was recorded for this clone. The rearrangement joins TRBV18 to TRBJ1-4, with no clear D. The V gene lost 1 base and the J gene lost 4 bases, with 16 bases spanning the gap. The CDR3 has 17 amino acids. Germline CDR1 is KGHSH and CDR2 is LQKENI. CDR3 loop: CASSPLLAGSLNEKLFF. CDR3 bases: TGTGCCAGCTCACCACTGTTAGCGGGCAGCCTTAATGAAAAACTGTTTTTT.

V and J are TRBV10-2 and TRBJ1-5, with D tentatively TRBD1 (5 bases). The V gene lost 2 bases and the J gene lost 2 bases, with 10 bases spanning the gap. CDR3 length: 15 residues. The germline V gene has CDR1 WSHSY and CDR2 SAAADI. The CDR3 nucleotides are TGCGCCAGCAGTGAGCGGGGCACGGGCAATCAGCCCCAGCATTTT. Amino acids: CASSERGTGNQPQHF.